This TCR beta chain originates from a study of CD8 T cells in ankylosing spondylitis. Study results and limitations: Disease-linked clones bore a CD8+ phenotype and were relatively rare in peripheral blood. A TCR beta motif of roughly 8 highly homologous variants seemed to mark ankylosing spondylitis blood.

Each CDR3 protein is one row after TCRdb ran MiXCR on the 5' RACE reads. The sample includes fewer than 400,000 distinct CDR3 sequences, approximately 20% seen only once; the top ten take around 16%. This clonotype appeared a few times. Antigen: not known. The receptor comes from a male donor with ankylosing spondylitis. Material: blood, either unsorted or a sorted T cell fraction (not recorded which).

CDR3 protein: CASSWDSTNTEAFF. CDR3 bases: TGCGCCAGCAGCTGGGACAGCACGAACACTGAAGCTTTCTTT. The chain couples TRBV5-1 to TRBJ1-1; 7 positions agree with TRBD1. Looked up from germline, CDR1 is SGHRS and CDR2 is YFSETQ. The CDR3 has 14 amino acids. The trim removed 3 bases at V and 1 base at J, leaving 3 bases unmatched.